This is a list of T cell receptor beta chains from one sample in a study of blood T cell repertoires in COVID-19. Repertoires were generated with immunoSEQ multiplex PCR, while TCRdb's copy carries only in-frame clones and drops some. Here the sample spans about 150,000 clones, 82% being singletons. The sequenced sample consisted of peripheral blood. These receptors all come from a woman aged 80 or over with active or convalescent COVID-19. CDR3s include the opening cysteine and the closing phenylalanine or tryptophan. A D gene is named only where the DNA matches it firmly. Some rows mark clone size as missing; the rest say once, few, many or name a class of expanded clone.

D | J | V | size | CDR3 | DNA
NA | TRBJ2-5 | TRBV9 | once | CASSVATEGTQYF | TGTGCCAGCAGCGTAGCTACGGAGGGGACCCAGTACTTC
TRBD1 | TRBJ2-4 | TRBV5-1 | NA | CASSSTGENIQYF | TGCGCCAGCAGCTCGACAGGGGAAAACATTCAGTACTTC
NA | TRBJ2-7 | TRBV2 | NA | CASGATGYEQYF | TGTGCCAGCGGCGCGACGGGCTACGAGCAGTACTTC
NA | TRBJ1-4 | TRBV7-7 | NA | CASSLEAGEGEKLFF | TGTGCCAGCAGCTTAGAGGCAGGGGAAGGTGAAAAACTGTTTTTT
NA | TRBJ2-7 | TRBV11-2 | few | CASSLRVRDEQYF | TGTGCCAGCAGCTTACGAGTCAGGGACGAGCAGTACTTC
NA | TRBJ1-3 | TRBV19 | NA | CASSTHRAGNTIYF | TGTGCCAGTAGTACCCACAGGGCTGGAAACACCATATATTTT
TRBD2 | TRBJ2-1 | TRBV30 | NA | CRGREDLGNEQFF | TGTCGAGGGCGGGAGGATTTAGGTAATGAGCAGTTCTTC
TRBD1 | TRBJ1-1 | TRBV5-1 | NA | CASSWQGARMNTEAFF | TGCGCCAGCAGCTGGCAGGGGGCGCGAATGAACACTGAAGCTTTCTTT
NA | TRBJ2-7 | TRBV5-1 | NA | CASSLAMAPYEQYF | TGCGCCAGCAGCTTGGCCATGGCCCCCTACGAGCAGTACTTC
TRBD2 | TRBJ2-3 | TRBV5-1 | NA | CASSAAPSGSEQTQYF | TGCGCCAGCAGCGCGGCCCCTAGCGGGAGCGAGCAAACGCAGTATTTT
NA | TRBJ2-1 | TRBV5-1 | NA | CASSYDSEGNEQFF | TGCGCCAGCAGCTACGATAGCGAGGGCAATGAGCAGTTCTTC
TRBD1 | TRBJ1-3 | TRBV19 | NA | CASTNDREGNTIYF | TGTGCCAGTACCAACGACAGGGAAGGAAACACCATATATTTT
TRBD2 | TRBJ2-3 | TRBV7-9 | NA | CASSHPLVAGSTDTQYF | TGTGCCAGCAGCCACCCCCTTGTAGCGGGAAGCACAGATACGCAGTATTTT
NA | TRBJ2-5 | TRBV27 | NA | CASSRNYQETQYF | TGTGCCAGCAGCCGAAACTACCAAGAGACCCAGTACTTC
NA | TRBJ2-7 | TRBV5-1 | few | CASSFATISNEQYF | TGCGCCAGCAGCTTCGCTACCATTTCTAACGAGCAGTACTTC
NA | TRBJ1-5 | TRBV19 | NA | CASSASSGNQPQHF | TGTGCCAGTAGTGCCAGTTCGGGTAATCAGCCCCAGCATTTT
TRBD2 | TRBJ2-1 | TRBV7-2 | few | CASSPGGASSYNEQFF | TGTGCCAGCAGCCCGGGGGGGGCGAGCTCCTACAATGAGCAGTTCTTC
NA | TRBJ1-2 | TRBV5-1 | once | CASSRGAGNYGYTF | TGCGCCAGCAGCCGGGGGGCAGGGAACTATGGCTACACCTTC
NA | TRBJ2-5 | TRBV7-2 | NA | CASSQVVGGGETQYF | TGTGCCAGCAGCCAAGTAGTGGGAGGGGGGGAGACCCAGTACTTC
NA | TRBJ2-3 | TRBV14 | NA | CASSQDLGNLGDTQYF | TGTGCCAGCAGCCAAGATCTCGGGAACCTTGGGGATACGCAGTATTTT
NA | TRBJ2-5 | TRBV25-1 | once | CASSAGVIQETQYF | TGTGCCAGCAGTGCCGGGGTCATCCAAGAGACCCAGTACTTC
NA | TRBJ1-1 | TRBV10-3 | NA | CAISEVGNTEAFF | TGTGCCATCAGTGAGGTCGGGAACACTGAAGCTTTCTTT
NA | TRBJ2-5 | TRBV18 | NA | CASSPAARQAEETQYF | TGTGCCAGCTCACCAGCGGCCAGACAGGCAGAAGAGACCCAGTACTTC
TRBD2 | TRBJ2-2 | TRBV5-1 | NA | CASEETSGHTGELFF | TGCGCCAGCGAGGAGACTAGCGGGCACACCGGGGAGCTGTTTTTT
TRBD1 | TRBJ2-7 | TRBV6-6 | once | CASSSPGQHYEQYF | TGTGCCAGCAGTTCACCGGGACAGCACTACGAGCAGTACTTC
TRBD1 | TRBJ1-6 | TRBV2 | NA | CASSGHRGVNSPLHF | TGTGCCAGCAGTGGGCACAGGGGGGTTAATTCACCCCTCCACTTT
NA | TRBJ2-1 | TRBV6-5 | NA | CASSYSAGAYNEQFF | TGTGCCAGCAGTTACTCCGCAGGGGCCTACAATGAGCAGTTCTTC
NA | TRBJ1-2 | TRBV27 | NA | CASSFPGQKANYGYTF | TGTGCCAGCAGTTTCCCTGGACAGAAAGCTAACTATGGCTACACCTTC
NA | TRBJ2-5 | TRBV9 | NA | CASSVAGVETQYF | TGTGCCAGCAGCGTAGCGGGAGTAGAGACCCAGTACTTC
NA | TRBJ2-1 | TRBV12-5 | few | CASGQASWGLAADNEQFF | TGTGCTAGTGGCCAGGCCAGTTGGGGGTTAGCGGCAGACAATGAGCAGTTCTTC
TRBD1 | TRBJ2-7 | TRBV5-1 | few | CASSPGQGVSYEQYF | TGCGCCAGCAGCCCCGGACAGGGGGTCTCCTACGAGCAGTACTTC
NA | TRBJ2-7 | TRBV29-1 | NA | CSVESGGEQYF | TGCAGCGTTGAGAGTGGCGGAGAGCAGTACTTC
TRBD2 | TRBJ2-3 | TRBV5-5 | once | CASSLGASGYTDTQYF | TGTGCCAGCAGCTTGGGGGCTAGCGGGTACACAGATACGCAGTATTTT
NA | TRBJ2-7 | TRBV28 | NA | CASRARPGTPSEQYF | TGTGCCAGCAGAGCACGACCCGGGACTCCCAGCGAGCAGTACTTC
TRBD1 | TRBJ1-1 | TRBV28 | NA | CASSSRGRGAFF | TGTGCCAGCAGTTCCAGGGGGCGCGGGGCTTTCTTT
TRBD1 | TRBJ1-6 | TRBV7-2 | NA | CASSLEGQGQSPLHF | TGTGCCAGCAGCTTAGAGGGACAGGGGCAGTCACCCCTCCACTTT
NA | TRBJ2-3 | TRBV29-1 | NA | CSVARSHSSTDTQYF | TGCAGCGTTGCGCGGTCACACTCTAGCACAGATACGCAGTATTTT
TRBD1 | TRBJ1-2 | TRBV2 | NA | CASSLDRGHSYGYTF | TGTGCCAGCAGCCTGGACAGGGGGCATAGCTATGGCTACACCTTC
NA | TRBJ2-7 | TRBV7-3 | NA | CASSLGDEQYF | TGTGCCAGCAGCCTAGGTGATGAGCAGTACTTC
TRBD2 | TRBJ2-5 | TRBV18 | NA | CASSPPGTSGSETQYF | TGTGCCAGCTCACCACCCGGGACTAGCGGGAGTGAGACCCAGTACTTC
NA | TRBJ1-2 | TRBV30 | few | CAWSTDSYGYTF | TGTGCCTGGAGTACGGACAGCTATGGCTACACCTTC
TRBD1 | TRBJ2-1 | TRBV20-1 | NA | CSASQGQPNEQFF | TGCAGTGCTAGTCAGGGACAGCCCAATGAGCAGTTCTTC
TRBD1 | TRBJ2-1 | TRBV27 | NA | CASSRDRRYNEQFF | TGTGCCAGCAGCCGGGACAGGCGATACAATGAGCAGTTCTTC
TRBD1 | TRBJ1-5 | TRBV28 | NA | CASSLGRTGTQPQHF | TGTGCCAGCAGTTTAGGAAGGACAGGGACTCAGCCCCAGCATTTT
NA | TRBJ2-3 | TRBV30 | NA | CAWSVGWEGGLITDTQYF | TGTGCCTGGAGTGTAGGGTGGGAGGGGGGCCTAATCACAGATACGCAGTATTTT